The 16 T cell receptor beta chains in this list originate from one sample, sequenced in a study of cytomegalovirus exposure and HLA in healthy donors. Amplification used 60 Vbeta primers and 13 Jbeta primers. TCRdb's table, derived via immunoSEQ multiplex PCR, lists solely in-frame clones and lacks some. Of some 110,000 clones detected, roughly 74% appear once; the ten largest clones hold about 4.4%. Sequenced: PBMCs. The receptors shown here come from a woman in her forties or fifties in good health and CMV-seropositive.

The chain carries TRBV5-1 and TRBJ1-2; D unclear. CDR1 is SGHRS, CDR2 YFSETQ, per germline. V lost 0 bases and J 4 bases, leaving 10 bases between the germline ends. The CDR3 is 14 residues long. CDR3 protein: CASSLDGSGYGYTF. The DNA of the CDR3 is TGCGCCAGCAGCTTGGACGGGAGCGGCTATGGCTACACCTTC.

This clone appeared once. The V call is TRBV27, the J call TRBJ2-4; a weak D match, TRBD2 (6 bases). This CDR3 contains 15 residues. V dropped 3 bases and J dropped 4 bases, with 13 bases sitting between them. Germline V gene data show CDR1 as MNHEY and CDR2 as SMNVEV (reference sequence). CDR3 in amino acids: CASSFSLASKNIQYF. DNA of the CDR3: TGTGCCAGCAGTTTCTCACTAGCCTCGAAAAACATTCAGTACTTC.

The V gene is TRBV7-3, the J gene TRBJ1-1, with D possibly TRBD1 on 5 matching bases. The germline V and J ends were trimmed by 2 bases and 5 bases, with 18 bases remaining between them. Per germline, CDR1 SGHTA and CDR2 FQGTGA. The CDR3 is 16 amino acids. Here the CDR3 reads CASSLFGIGAGTEAFF. The CDR3 DNA is TGTGCCAGCAGCTTATTCGGTATTGGGGCGGGGACTGAAGCTTTCTTT.

This clone showed up just a few times. This chain connects TRBV18 to TRBJ2-1; 14 nucleotides align to TRBD2. J was trimmed by 5 bases and V by 4 bases; bases with no gene match: 4. CDR3 length: 16 residues. Germline V gives CDR1 KGHSH, CDR2 LQKENI. CDR3 loop: CASSRTSGGTHNEQFF. CDR3 coding DNA: TGTGCCAGCTCACGGACTAGCGGGGGGACCCACAATGAGCAGTTCTTC.

This clone was counted only a few times. The J gene is TRBJ2-1, the V gene TRBV9; D perhaps matches TRBD1 (6 bases). The V end was cut by 3 bases, the J end by 9 bases, with 22 bases between. The CDR3 spans 16 residues. Germline lookup yields CDR1 SGDLS and CDR2 YYNGEE. The CDR3 reads CASSARDTGSGGEQFF. CDR3 sequence (DNA): TGTGCCAGCAGCGCCCGGGACACTGGCTCGGGTGGTGAGCAGTTCTTC.

The rearrangement joins TRBV5-4 to TRBJ1-2; TRBD1 might be the D (5 bases). CDR3 length: 13 amino acids. Germline CDR1 SGHNT, CDR2 YYREEE (reference sequence). V was trimmed by 2 bases and J by 6 bases, leaving 11 bases between them. Here the CDR3 DNA reads TGTGCCAGCAGCTTTGGCGGGGGGGATGGCTACACCTTC. This codes for CASSFGGGDGYTF.

This chain connects TRBV2 to TRBJ2-7, with 9 bases matching TRBD1. The CDR3 totals 18 residues. Trimming at V came to 6 bases and at J to 5 bases, leaving 20 bases not matched to a gene. Germline CDR1 reads SNHLY; CDR2 reads FYNNEI. The CDR3 DNA is TGTGCCAGCAGGATACTACTTTTTCCGGGACAGGGTATCAACGAGCAGTACTTC. Translated: CASRILLFPGQGINEQYF.

This chain's CDR3 is CASSDPPRETQYF. For the CDR3, the DNA is TGTGCCAGCAGTGACCCCCCGCGGGAGACCCAGTACTTC. This chain joins TRBV2 and TRBJ2-5; unclear D gene. The germline V and J ends were trimmed by 3 bases and 5 bases, with 10 bases remaining between them. The CDR3 sequence is 13 residues long. The V gene's germline CDR1 is SNHLY and CDR2 FYNNEI.

With respect to this clone: A junction end diverges from the germline sequence, so it may reflect a read error. The rearrangement uses TRBV7-9 and TRBJ1-1; 9 nucleotides line up with TRBD1. CDR1 and CDR2 from the germline V gene are SEHNR and FQNEAQ (reference sequence). This CDR3 spans 17 amino acids. This CDR3 is CSSSRSSTGGMNTEAFF. The CDR3 region has the DNA TGTTCCAGCAGCCGATCATCGACAGGGGGAATGAACACTGAAGCTTTCTTT. The variable domain in full, completed from reference TRBV7-9 and TRBJ1-1, reads DTGVSQNPRHKITKRGQNVTFRCDPISEHNRLYWYRQTLGQGPEFLTYFQNEAQLEKSRLLSDRFSAERPKGSFSTLEIQRTEQGDSAMYLCSSSRSSTGGMNTEAFFGQGTRLTVV.

The chain uses TRBV9 and TRBJ2-3, with 8 bases that match TRBD2. Per the germline V gene, CDR1 is SGDLS and CDR2 is YYNGEE. The CDR3 contains 18 residues. After removal of 0 bases from V and 6 bases from J, the junction contained 15 bases not matched to a gene. CDR3 nucleotides: TGTGCCAGCAGCGTAGATGCCCCCCGGCGGGGGGCCACGGATACGCAGTATTTT. It encodes CASSVDAPRRGATDTQYF.

V is TRBV5-1 and J is TRBJ2-2; D gene uncertain. The CDR3 is made up of 15 amino acids. The V and J ends lost 2 bases and 2 bases respectively, with 10 bases between them. Germline loops: CDR1 SGHRS, CDR2 YFSETQ. The CDR3 here is CASSLMGTNTGELFF. In DNA, the CDR3 is TGCGCCAGCAGCTTAATGGGCACCAACACCGGGGAGCTGTTTTTT.

The chain couples TRBV7-2 to TRBJ1-5, with a possible D match to TRBD1 (5 bases). V shed 5 bases and J shed 0 bases, with 20 bases lying between them. Germline CDR1 SGHTA, CDR2 FQGNSA. This CDR3 region has 18 residues. CDR3 sequence: CASSRTYTGVDSNQPQHF. The DNA for the CDR3 is TGTGCCAGCAGCCGTACCTATACAGGCGTCGATAGCAATCAGCCCCAGCATTTT.

This chain uses TRBV28 with TRBJ1-2; D unclear. Germline V gene lookup returns CDR1 MDHEN and CDR2 SYDVKM. The CDR3 sequence is 16 residues long. Trimming pared 1 base from V and 4 bases from J, leaving 16 bases between. CDR3 in DNA: TGTGCCAGCAGTTTATCACATGAGGCTCGAGGCTATGGCTACACCTTC. Protein sequence: CASSLSHEARGYGYTF.

This clone has just a few counts. The chain joins TRBV29-1 to TRBJ2-7; 10 bases are shared with TRBD2. The CDR3 contains 14 residues. Germline V CDR1 and CDR2: SQVTM, ANQGSEA. J was trimmed by 1 base and V by 6 bases; bases with no gene match: 6. In DNA, the CDR3 is TGCAGCGTCGGGACGGGACTAGCGTCCTACGAGCAGTACTTC. This sequence encodes CSVGTGLASYEQYF.

The genes are TRBV30 and TRBJ1-2, with D possibly matching TRBD1 (5 bases). From germline, CDR1 is GTSNPN and CDR2 SVGIG (reference sequence). Deletions cut 0 bases from V and 2 bases from J, with 10 bases between. The CDR3 consists of 14 residues. The chain's CDR3 is CAWSVGGGNYGYTF. DNA of the CDR3: TGTGCCTGGAGTGTAGGCGGGGGAAACTATGGCTACACCTTC.

The chain combines TRBV6-1 with TRBJ2-7; 9 bases fit TRBD1. After removal of 6 bases from V and 3 bases from J, the junction contained 3 bases not matched to a gene. CDR1 and CDR2 from the germline V gene are MNHNS and SASEGT. This CDR3 contains 13 residues. CDR3 sequence: CASRGTGNYEQYF. The CDR3 bases are TGTGCCAGCAGAGGGACAGGGAACTACGAGCAGTACTTC.